Listed here are 15 T cell receptor beta chains from one sample, sequenced in a study of CD8+ T cells in alopecia areata. RNA, once extracted, was reverse transcribed into cDNA for use as the sequencing template. The assay was immunoSEQ multiplex PCR, and TCRdb's table has in-frame clones only and misses some. The data contain approximately 150,000 clones, about 51% of them seen just once; the ten biggest clones take up 0.99%. The source material was CD4+ T cells sorted from blood, sampled at week 0. Receptor source: a human donor with alopecia areata.

V usage is TRBV5-1 and J usage is TRBJ2-7; 8 nucleotides agree with TRBD1. Germline V lookup: CDR1 SGHRS, CDR2 YFSETQ. This CDR3 is 13 amino acids long. V trimming: 4 bases; J trimming: 1 base; junction bases outside the gene matches: 1. CDR3: CASSGQGSYEQYF. CDR3 nucleotides: TGCGCCAGCAGCGGACAGGGTTCCTACGAGCAGTACTTC.

This clone has only a few counts. This chain uses TRBV7-3 with TRBJ2-5, with TRBD2 matching over 16 bases. This CDR3 spans 20 amino acids. From germline, CDR1 is SGHTA and CDR2 FQGTGA. Germline trimming cut 6 bases from V and 5 bases from J; bases unmatched to any gene: 18. The CDR3 spells CASRPETGTSGRAKRETQYF. The CDR3 bases are TGTGCCAGCAGGCCCGAAACCGGGACTAGCGGGAGGGCGAAACGGGAGACCCAGTACTTC. Looking up the rest from reference TRBV7-3 and TRBJ2-5 gives the full variable domain: GAGVSQTPSNKVTEKGKYVELRCDPISGHTALYWYRQSLGQGPEFLIYFQGTGAADDSGLPNDRFFAVRPEGSVSTLKIQRTERGDSAVYLCASRPETGTSGRAKRETQYFGPGTRLLVL.

The V gene is TRBV6-5, the J gene TRBJ2-7, with 7 bases identical to TRBD1. Germline V gene lookup returns CDR1 MNHEY and CDR2 SVGAGI. V was pared by 9 bases and J by 4 bases, with 12 bases of the junction left unmatched. The CDR3 totals 14 residues. CDR3 protein: CASSPGQDLYEQYF. The DNA of the CDR3 is TGTGCCAGTTCCCCCGGACAGGATCTTTACGAGCAGTACTTC.

This chain links TRBV7-2 with TRBJ2-2, with 8 bases fitting TRBD1. This CDR3 is 16 amino acids long. Germline values: CDR1 SGHTA, CDR2 FQGNSA. The V segment lost 4 bases and the J segment 7 bases; nucleotides outside the gene matches: 11. DNA of the CDR3: TGTGCCAGCAGCTCGGACAGGGTGAAGGTTAACGGGGAGCTGTTTTTT. Its protein is CASSSDRVKVNGELFF.

The chain uses TRBV29-1 and TRBJ2-1, with 9 bases identical to TRBD1. Unmatched junction bases numbered 6, after V lost 7 bases and J lost 5 bases. CDR1 and CDR2 from the germline V gene are SQVTM and ANQGSEA. The CDR3 is 13 amino acids. This CDR3 reads CSGNRGRDNEQFF. CDR3 nucleotide sequence: TGCAGCGGGAACAGGGGGCGAGACAATGAGCAGTTCTTC.

The DNA for the CDR3 is TGTGCCAGCAGCTTAGGAGGGACCTATGGCTACACCTTC. It codes for CASSLGGTYGYTF. J is TRBJ1-2 and V is TRBV7-2; D might be TRBD1 (5 bases). Germline V gene sequence: CDR1 SGHTA, CDR2 FQGNSA. CDR3 length: 13 amino acids. V was clipped by 1 base and J by 4 bases, with 7 bases between them.

This clone came up once. The rearrangement joins TRBV30 to TRBJ2-5; the D gene is possibly TRBD2 (5 bases). Germline V gene lookup returns CDR1 GTSNPN and CDR2 SVGIG (reference sequence). Trimming removed 4 bases from V and 7 bases from J, with 13 bases in between. The CDR3 loop spans 12 amino acids. CDR3 DNA sequence: TGTGCCTGGAAGCGGATCCCGGGGACCCAGTACTTC. The encoded protein is CAWKRIPGTQYF.

This chain joins TRBV2 and TRBJ2-3; D could derive from TRBD1 or TRBD2 (5 bases each). V was shortened by 2 bases and J by 1 base, with 7 bases between the two germline ends. This CDR3 spans 14 amino acids. Germline loops: CDR1 SNHLY, CDR2 FYNNEI. The CDR3 region is CASSELGRTDTQYF. In DNA, the CDR3 is TGTGCCAGCAGTGAATTGGGACGCACAGATACGCAGTATTTT.

This clone has a handful of counts. The CDR3 DNA reads TGTGCCCGGGATGGAGCCTCTGGGGCCAACGTCCTGACTTTC. It yields the protein CARDGASGANVLTF. This chain uses TRBV7-9 with TRBJ2-6; tentative D call: TRBD2 (5 bases). The CDR3 consists of 14 residues. V lost 11 bases and J lost 0, with 11 bases in between. Germline V gene sequence: CDR1 SEHNR, CDR2 FQNEAQ (reference sequence).

The V and J genes are TRBV7-9 and TRBJ1-1; 8 bases match TRBD1. This CDR3 spans 13 amino acids. Germline trimming cut 6 bases from V and 4 bases from J; bases unmatched to any gene: 4. Germline V gene lookup returns CDR1 SEHNR and CDR2 FQNEAQ (reference sequence). CDR3 residues: CASSAQGGTEAFF. In DNA, the CDR3 is TGTGCCAGCAGTGCACAGGGGGGCACTGAAGCTTTCTTT.

This clone was recorded only once. The gene calls are TRBV29-1 and TRBJ1-5, with D uncertain. V was clipped by 2 bases and J by 5 bases, with 7 bases between them. The CDR3 consists of 12 residues. The V gene's germline CDR1 is SQVTM and CDR2 ANQGSEA. DNA for the CDR3: TGCAGCGTTGAAAGGCGGGATCAGCCCCAGCATTTT. Protein product: CSVERRDQPQHF.

This clone was found once. V is TRBV30 and J is TRBJ1-4; no reliable D call. The CDR3 extends over 13 amino acids. V lost 2 bases to trimming and J lost 8 bases, with 12 bases between them. From germline, CDR1 is GTSNPN and CDR2 SVGIG (reference sequence). As DNA, the CDR3 is TGTGCCTGGAGTTTTCAGGTCGGGGAAAAACTGTTTTTT. Translating gives CAWSFQVGEKLFF.

The chain recombines TRBV28 with TRBJ2-2; TRBD1 is a possible D gene (5 bases). The CDR3 is made up of 15 amino acids. The germline V gene has CDR1 MDHEN and CDR2 SYDVKM. V lost 2 bases and J 6 bases, leaving 13 bases between the germline ends. As DNA, the CDR3 is TGTGCCAGCAGTTTAACGGTAGAAGGGGCCGGGGAGCTGTTTTTT. It is translated as CASSLTVEGAGELFF. The whole variable domain, filled in from reference TRBV28 and TRBJ2-2, reads DVKVTQSSRYLVKRTGEKVFLECVQDMDHENMFWYRQDPGLGLRLIYFSYDVKMKEKGDIPEGYSVSREKKERFSLILESASTNQTSMYLCASSLTVEGAGELFFGEGSRLTVL.

The chain has TRBV5-4 and TRBJ2-1; D could derive from TRBD1 or TRBD2 (5 bases each). V was trimmed by 0 bases and J by 10 bases, leaving 14 bases between them. There are 14 residues in the CDR3. In germline, CDR1 is SGHNT, CDR2 YYREEE (reference sequence). The CDR3 bases are TGTGCCAGCAGCTTGGTCCTGGGGGAGAACGAGCAGTTCTTC. It yields the protein CASSLVLGENEQFF.

The genes are TRBV27 and TRBJ2-2; a possible D gene is TRBD2 (6 bases). Trimming took 6 bases from V and 4 from J, leaving 18 bases between them. The CDR3 covers 16 residues. Germline lookup yields CDR1 MNHEY and CDR2 SMNVEV (reference sequence). The DNA of the CDR3 is TGTGCCAGCAGACCCGGGACTTTGGCCCGCACCGGGGAGCTGTTTTTT. Protein: CASRPGTLARTGELFF.